This T cell receptor beta chain was profiled in a study of lymphopenia after photon versus proton radiotherapy. Using immunoSEQ multiplex PCR, the repertoire was profiled, and TCRdb retains in-frame clones only, with some absent. The data hold fewer than 50,000 clones, with about 85% observed a single time. There are a few counts of this clone. The antigen remains undetermined. J gave up 2 bases and V 4 bases, and 3 bases lay outside the gene matches. Germline CDR1 reads KGHSH; CDR2 reads LQKENI. The CDR3 spans 14 residues. Study results and limitations: Proton therapy kept repertoires fairly stable, unlike photons, which gained effector/memory cells.

This specimen consisted of peripheral blood, obtained from a patient treated with photon-based radiotherapy. This receptor was taken from a man in his forties with gastric cancer. This chain connects TRBV18 to TRBJ2-3; 7 positions match TRBD2. The CDR3 nucleotides are TGTGCCAGCTCACGTGGGACTACCACAGATACGCAGTATTTT. Its translation is CASSRGTTTDTQYF.